The source of this T cell receptor (beta chain) is a study of shared clonotypes between healthy human individuals. At the level of the study: Donors had three CD4 naive, three CD4 memory, two CD8 naive and one CD8 memory plate apiece. Study-wide results and limits: Four donors held approximately 5% of naive CD4 clonotypes in common.

V dropped 4 bases and J dropped 0; count of bases not matched to a gene: 0. The length of the CDR3 is 14 residues. Germline CDR1 reads LNHDA; CDR2 reads SQIVND (reference sequence). To note about this clone: What it binds is unknown.

The assay ran at deep level. The DNA input per sorted-subset replicate PCR was approximately 210 ng, corresponding to some 30,000 T cell genomes. This table comes from immunoSEQ multiplex PCR, and its TCRdb copy is limited to in-frame clones, with some not included. Found here are approximately 1,500,000 clones, approximately 97% of them singletons; the top ten hold more than 0.9%. Sequencing was done on a sample of naive CD4+ T cells sorted from blood. The subset denotes: CD45RA+ positively selected. This TCR was sampled from a man aged 30-40 years in good health. This chain links TRBV19 with TRBJ2-1, with 7 bases that match TRBD2. The CDR3 DNA reads TGTGCCAGTAGTAAGCGGGACTCCTACAATGAGCAGTTCTTC. As protein: CASSKRDSYNEQFF.